A selection of T cell receptor beta chains follows, all from one sample in a study of T-cell reconstitution after alpha-beta-depleted transplantation in children. TCRdb analysed the PCR reads with MiXCR anew, one entry per CDR3 protein. Among hundreds of thousands of distinct CDR3 sequences, roughly 14% were seen once, and the ten largest hold around 0.76%. Sequenced material: PBMCs, taken before TCRalphabeta/CD19-depleted stem cell transplant. These receptors were taken from a girl under 10 years old with congenital amegakaryocytic thrombocytopenia, due to receive a stem cell transplant. The CDR3 runs from the conserved cysteine through the conserved F or W. D genes are given only for firm matches. Clone size appears in some rows only: once, few, many, or a class for an expanded clone.

V	J	length	D	size	DNA	CDR3
TRBV12-3/TRBV12-4	TRBJ2-7	14	-	many	TGTGCCAGCAGAGAGGGGAGCGTATCCTACGAGCAGTACTTC	CASREGSVSYEQYF
TRBV20-1	TRBJ1-1	15	TRBD1	few	TGCAGTGCTGGAGACAGGGGCTCGGTTCGCACTGAAGCTTTCTTT	CSAGDRGSVRTEAFF
TRBV4-1	TRBJ2-2	16	TRBD1	many	TGCGCCAGCAGCCAGATGACAGGGGTAGGGACCGGGGAGCTGTTTTTT	CASSQMTGVGTGELFF
TRBV5-1	TRBJ1-1	14	-	many	TGCGCCAGCAGCATCTACGTCCGGGACACTGAAGCTTTCTTT	CASSIYVRDTEAFF
TRBV5-1	TRBJ2-5	17	TRBD1	-	TGCGCCAGCAGCTTGTTCCTTCTACAGGGGGCCGAAGAGACCCAGTACTTC	CASSLFLLQGAEETQYF
TRBV4-1	TRBJ2-7	15	-	few	TGCGCCAGCAGCCCCGAGGGGGGCTTCTCCTACGAGCAGTACTTC	CASSPEGGFSYEQYF
TRBV18	TRBJ1-1	14	-	-	TGTGCCAGCAATCGACAGGCTTCGAACACTGAAGCTTTCTTT	CASNRQASNTEAFF
TRBV20-1	TRBJ1-5	15	-	-	TGCAGTGCTAGAGCCGCGACAGATAGCAATCAGCCCCAGCATTTT	CSARAATDSNQPQHF
TRBV5-1	TRBJ2-1	15	TRBD2	few	TGCGCCAGTACCGCCTGGGCTAGCGGGAGCAATGAGCAGTTCTTC	CASTAWASGSNEQFF
TRBV29-1	TRBJ2-1	13	TRBD2	few	TGCAGCGTTGTAAAACAGCGGGGCAATGAGCAGTTCTTC	CSVVKQRGNEQFF